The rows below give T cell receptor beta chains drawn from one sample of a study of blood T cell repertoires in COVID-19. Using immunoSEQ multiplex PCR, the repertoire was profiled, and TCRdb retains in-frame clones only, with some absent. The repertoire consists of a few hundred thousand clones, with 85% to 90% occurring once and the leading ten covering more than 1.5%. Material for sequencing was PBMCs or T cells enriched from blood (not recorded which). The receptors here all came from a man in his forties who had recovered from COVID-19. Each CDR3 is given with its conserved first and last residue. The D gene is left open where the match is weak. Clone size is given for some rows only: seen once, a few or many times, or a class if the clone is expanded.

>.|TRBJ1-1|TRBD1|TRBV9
CASSAGQGEAFF
TGTGCCAGCAGCGCAGGACAGGGTGAAGCTTTCTTT
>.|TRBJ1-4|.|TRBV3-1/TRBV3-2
CASSVNEKLFF
TGTGCCAGCAGTGTAAATGAAAAACTGTTTTTT
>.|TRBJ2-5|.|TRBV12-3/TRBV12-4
CASSTGFQETQYF
TGTGCCAGCAGCACCGGGTTTCAAGAGACCCAGTACTTC
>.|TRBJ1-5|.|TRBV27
CASSWSTGEPQHF
TGTGCCAGCAGTTGGTCCACCGGGGAACCCCAGCATTTT
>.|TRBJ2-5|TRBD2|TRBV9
CASSKTSGTAPETQYF
TGTGCCAGCAGCAAAACTAGCGGAACTGCTCCGGAGACCCAGTACTTC
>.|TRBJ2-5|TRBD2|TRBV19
CASSFTSGAQETQYF
TGTGCCAGTAGTTTTACTAGCGGGGCCCAAGAGACCCAGTACTTC
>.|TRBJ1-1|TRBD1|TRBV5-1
CASRTGVNTEAFF
TGCGCCAGCCGGACAGGGGTTAACACTGAAGCTTTCTTT
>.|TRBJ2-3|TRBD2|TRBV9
CASSPSSGGAVTDTQYF
TGTGCCAGCAGCCCATCAAGCGGGGGGGCCGTCACAGATACGCAGTATTTT
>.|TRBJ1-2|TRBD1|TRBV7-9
CASSLYPQGKAGGYGYTF
TGTGCCAGCAGCTTATACCCACAGGGGAAGGCTGGGGGCTATGGCTACACCTTC
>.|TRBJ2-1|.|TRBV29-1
CSVEVRAHNEQFF
TGCAGCGTTGAAGTGCGGGCGCACAATGAGCAGTTCTTC
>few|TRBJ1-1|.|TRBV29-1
CSGHDGRLSEAFF
TGCAGCGGACACGACGGGAGGTTAAGTGAAGCTTTCTTT
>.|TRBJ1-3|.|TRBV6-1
CASSDGTPFAGTIYF
TGTGCCAGCAGTGACGGGACTCCCTTCGCAGGCACCATATATTTT
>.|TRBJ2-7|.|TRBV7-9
CASSLDGVGVRQYF
TGTGCCAGCAGCTTAGACGGGGTGGGTGTTCGGCAGTACTTC
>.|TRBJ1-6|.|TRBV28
CASKKLPNSPLHF
TGTGCCAGCAAGAAACTCCCAAATTCACCCCTCCACTTT
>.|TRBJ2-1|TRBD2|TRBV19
CASSIDRLAGGYNEQFF
TGTGCCAGTAGTATAGATCGGCTAGCGGGAGGTTACAATGAGCAGTTCTTC
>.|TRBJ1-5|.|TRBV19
CASSIRRQVTNQPQHF
TGTGCCAGTAGTATAAGGCGACAGGTGACTAATCAGCCCCAGCATTTT
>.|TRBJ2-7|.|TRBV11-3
CASSRTRSSYEQYF
TGTGCCAGCAGCCGGACTCGTTCTTCCTACGAGCAGTACTTC
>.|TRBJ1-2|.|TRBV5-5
CASSSYHDYGYTF
TGTGCCAGCAGCTCATACCATGACTACGGCTACACCTTC
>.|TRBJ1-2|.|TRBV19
CASKNSYYGYTF
TGTGCCAGTAAGAACAGCTACTATGGCTACACCTTC
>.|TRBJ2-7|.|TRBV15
CATSRDRGGTYEQYF
TGTGCCACCAGCAGAGATCGAGGGGGAACCTACGAGCAGTACTTC
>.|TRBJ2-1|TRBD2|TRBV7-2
CASSFERGGHNEQFF
TGTGCCAGCAGCTTTGAGCGGGGGGGTCACAATGAGCAGTTCTTC
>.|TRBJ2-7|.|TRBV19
CASSSRGGGSEQYF
TGTGCCAGTAGTTCCCGGGGAGGCGGGTCCGAGCAGTACTTC
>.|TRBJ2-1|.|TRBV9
CASSLPGGWQFF
TGTGCCAGCAGCCTCCCCGGGGGATGGCAGTTCTTC
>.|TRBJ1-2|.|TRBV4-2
CASSQAEDSSYGYTF
TGTGCCAGCAGCCAAGCAGAGGACAGCTCCTATGGCTACACCTTC
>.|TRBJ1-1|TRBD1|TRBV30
CAWSLDRGAEAFF
TGTGCCTGGAGTCTGGACAGGGGCGCTGAAGCTTTCTTT
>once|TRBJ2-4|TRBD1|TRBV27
CASSFYPPGTVIAKNIQYF
TGTGCCAGCAGTTTCTACCCCCCTGGGACAGTGATAGCCAAAAACATTCAGTACTTC
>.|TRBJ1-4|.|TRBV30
CAWTMNENEKLFF
TGTGCCTGGACCATGAATGAGAATGAAAAACTGTTTTTT
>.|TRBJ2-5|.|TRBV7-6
CASSLALVGGPEEEETQYF
TGTGCCAGCAGCTTAGCGCTTGTCGGAGGGCCAGAAGAAGAAGAGACCCAGTACTTC
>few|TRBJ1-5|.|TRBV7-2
CASSLVSGISQPQHF
TGTGCCAGCAGCTTAGTCTCCGGGATCTCTCAGCCCCAGCATTTT
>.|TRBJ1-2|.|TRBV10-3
CAISESSGGYTF
TGTGCCATCAGTGAGTCCAGCGGTGGCTACACCTTC
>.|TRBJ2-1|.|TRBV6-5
CASSYRWAGFNEQFF
TGTGCCAGCAGTTACCGGTGGGCCGGTTTTAATGAGCAGTTCTTC
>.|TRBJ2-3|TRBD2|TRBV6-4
CASSEQAGGADTQYF
TGTGCCAGCAGTGAACAGGCCGGGGGGGCAGATACGCAGTATTTT
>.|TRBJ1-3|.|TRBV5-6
CASSLQTTVGNTIYF
TGTGCCAGCAGCTTACAGACAACCGTTGGAAACACCATATATTTT
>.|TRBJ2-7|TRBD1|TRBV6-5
CATKGTGTYEQYF
TGTGCCACCAAGGGGACAGGCACCTACGAGCAGTACTTC
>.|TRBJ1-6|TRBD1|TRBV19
CASSTSQGRSPLHF
TGTGCCAGTAGTACCTCACAGGGGAGGTCACCCCTCCACTTT
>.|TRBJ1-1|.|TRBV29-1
CSVDLPGDPEAFF
TGCAGCGTTGATCTTCCAGGGGACCCTGAAGCTTTCTTT
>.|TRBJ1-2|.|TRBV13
CASSLSRPPTDYTF
TGTGCCAGCAGCTTATCCAGGCCGCCCACAGACTACACCTTC
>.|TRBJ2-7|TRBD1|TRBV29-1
CSVCPPPGQVKYEQYF
TGCAGCGTTTGTCCCCCCCCGGGACAGGTCAAGTACGAGCAGTACTTC
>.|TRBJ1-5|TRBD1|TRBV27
CASSLLTGTGVFNSNQPQHF
TGTGCCAGCAGTTTATTGACCGGGACAGGGGTATTCAATAGCAATCAGCCCCAGCATTTT
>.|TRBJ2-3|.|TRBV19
CASSIGGVATDTQYF
TGTGCCAGTAGTATAGGGGGAGTTGCAACAGATACGCAGTATTTT
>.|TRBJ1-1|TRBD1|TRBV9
CASSPDRGSNTEAFF
TGTGCCAGCAGCCCGGACAGGGGCTCAAACACTGAAGCTTTCTTT
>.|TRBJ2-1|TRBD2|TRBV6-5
CASRRLAGVINEQFF
TGTGCCAGCAGGCGACTAGCGGGAGTAATCAATGAGCAGTTCTTC
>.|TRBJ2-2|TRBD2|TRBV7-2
CASSNSGGSNTGELFF
TGTGCCAGCAGCAATAGCGGGGGTTCGAACACCGGGGAGCTGTTTTTT
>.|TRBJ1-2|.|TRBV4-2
CASSQDFSNYGYTF
TGTGCCAGCAGCCAAGATTTCAGTAACTATGGCTACACCTTC